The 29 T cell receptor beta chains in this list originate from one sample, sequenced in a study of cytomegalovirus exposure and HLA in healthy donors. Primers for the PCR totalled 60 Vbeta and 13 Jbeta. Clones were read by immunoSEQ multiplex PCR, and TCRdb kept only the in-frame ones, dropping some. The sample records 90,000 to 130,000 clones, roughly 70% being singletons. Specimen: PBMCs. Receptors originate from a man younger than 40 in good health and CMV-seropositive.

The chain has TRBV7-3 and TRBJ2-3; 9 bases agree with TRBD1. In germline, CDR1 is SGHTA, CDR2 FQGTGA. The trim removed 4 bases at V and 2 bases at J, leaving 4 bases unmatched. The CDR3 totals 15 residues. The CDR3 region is CASSSDRGTTDTQYF. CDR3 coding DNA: TGTGCCAGCAGCTCGGACAGGGGAACCACAGATACGCAGTATTTT.

The CDR3: CASSSGLAVNTGELFF. As DNA, the CDR3 is TGTGCCAGCAGCTCGGGACTAGCGGTGAACACCGGGGAGCTGTTTTTT. The chain couples TRBV5-6 to TRBJ2-2, with 11 bases lining up with TRBD2. Germline CDR1 and CDR2: SGHDT and YYEEEE. V lost 3 bases to trimming and J lost 1 base; unmatched junction nucleotides: 2. The CDR3 sequence is 16 residues long.

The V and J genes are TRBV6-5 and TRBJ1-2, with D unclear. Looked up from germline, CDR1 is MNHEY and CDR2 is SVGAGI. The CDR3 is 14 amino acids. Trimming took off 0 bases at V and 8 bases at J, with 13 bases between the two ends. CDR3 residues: CASSYSKSGNGYTF. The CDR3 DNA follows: TGTGCCAGCAGTTACTCGAAGTCGGGAAACGGCTACACCTTC.

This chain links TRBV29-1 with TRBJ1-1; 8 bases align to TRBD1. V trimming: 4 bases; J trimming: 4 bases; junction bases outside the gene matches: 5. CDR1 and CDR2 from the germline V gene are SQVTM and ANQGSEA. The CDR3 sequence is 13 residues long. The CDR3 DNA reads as TGCAGCGTTGCATCAGGGGGCATCACTGAAGCTTTCTTT. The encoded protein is CSVASGGITEAFF.

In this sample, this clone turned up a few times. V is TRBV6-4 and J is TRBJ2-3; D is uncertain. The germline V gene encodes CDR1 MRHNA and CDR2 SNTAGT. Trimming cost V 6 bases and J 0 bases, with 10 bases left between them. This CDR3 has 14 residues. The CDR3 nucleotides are TGTGCCAGCAGGGTGACATCTAGCACAGATACGCAGTATTTT. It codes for CASRVTSSTDTQYF.

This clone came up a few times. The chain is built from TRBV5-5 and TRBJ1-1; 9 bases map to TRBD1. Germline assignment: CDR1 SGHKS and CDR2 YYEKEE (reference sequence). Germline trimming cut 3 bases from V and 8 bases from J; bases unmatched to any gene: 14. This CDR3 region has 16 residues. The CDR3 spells CASSSPGTGKEGEAFF. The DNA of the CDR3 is TGTGCCAGCAGCTCCCCCGGGACAGGGAAAGAAGGGGAAGCTTTCTTT.

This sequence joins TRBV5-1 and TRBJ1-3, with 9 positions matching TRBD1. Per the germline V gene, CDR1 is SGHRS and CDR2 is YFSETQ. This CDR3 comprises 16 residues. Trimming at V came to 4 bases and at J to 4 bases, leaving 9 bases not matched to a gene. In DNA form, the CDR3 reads TGCGCCAGCAGCCGATCAGACAGGGGGTTCGGAAACACCATATATTTT. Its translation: CASSRSDRGFGNTIYF.

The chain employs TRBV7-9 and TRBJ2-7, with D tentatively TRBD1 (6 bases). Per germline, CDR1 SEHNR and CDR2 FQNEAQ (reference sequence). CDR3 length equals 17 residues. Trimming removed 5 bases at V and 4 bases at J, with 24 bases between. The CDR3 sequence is CASSARGQYSMGYEQYF. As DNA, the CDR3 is TGTGCCAGCAGCGCCAGGGGCCAGTACTCTATGGGGTACGAGCAGTACTTC.

The CDR3 here is CASRHSGARGGELFF. For the CDR3, the DNA is TGTGCCAGCAGACATAGCGGGGCCCGGGGCGGGGAGCTGTTTTTT. This chain connects TRBV6-5 to TRBJ2-2; 8 bases fit TRBD2. From germline, CDR1 is MNHEY and CDR2 SVGAGI. Trimming took 6 bases from V and 7 from J; bases not matched to a gene: 10. The CDR3 is 15 amino acids.

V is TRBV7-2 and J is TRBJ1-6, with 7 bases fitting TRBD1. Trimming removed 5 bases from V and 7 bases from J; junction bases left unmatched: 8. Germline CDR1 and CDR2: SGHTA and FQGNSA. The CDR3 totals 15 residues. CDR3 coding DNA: TGTGCCAGCAGCGACCGACAGGGACCGAATTCACCCCTCCACTTT. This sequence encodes CASSDRQGPNSPLHF.

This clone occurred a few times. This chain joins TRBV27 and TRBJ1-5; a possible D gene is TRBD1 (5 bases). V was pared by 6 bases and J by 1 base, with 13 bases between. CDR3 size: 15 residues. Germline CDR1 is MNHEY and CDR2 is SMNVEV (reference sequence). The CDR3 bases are TGTGCCAGCAGCATGACGGGGGGGAGCAATCAGCCCCAGCATTTT. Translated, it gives CASSMTGGSNQPQHF.

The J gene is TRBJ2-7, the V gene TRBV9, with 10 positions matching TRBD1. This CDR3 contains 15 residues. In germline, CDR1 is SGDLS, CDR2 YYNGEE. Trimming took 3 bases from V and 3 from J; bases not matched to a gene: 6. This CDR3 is CASSGPGQGFYEQYF. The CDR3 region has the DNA TGTGCCAGCAGCGGTCCGGGACAGGGGTTCTACGAGCAGTACTTC.

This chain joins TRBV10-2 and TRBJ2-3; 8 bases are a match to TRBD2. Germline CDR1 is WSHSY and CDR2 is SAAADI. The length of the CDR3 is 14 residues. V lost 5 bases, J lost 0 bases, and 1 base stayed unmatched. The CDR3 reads CASSIAGSTDTQYF. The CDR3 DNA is TGCGCCAGCAGTATAGCGGGGAGCACAGATACGCAGTATTTT.

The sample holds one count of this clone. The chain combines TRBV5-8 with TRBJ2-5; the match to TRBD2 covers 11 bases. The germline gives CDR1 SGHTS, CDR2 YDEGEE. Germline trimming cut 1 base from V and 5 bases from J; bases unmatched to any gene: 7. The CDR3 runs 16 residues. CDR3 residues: CASSLWASGRRETQYF. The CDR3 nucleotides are TGTGCCAGCAGCTTGTGGGCTAGCGGGAGGCGGGAGACCCAGTACTTC. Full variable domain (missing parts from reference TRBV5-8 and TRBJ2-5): EAGVTQSPTHLIKTRGQQATLRCSPISGHTSVYWYQQALGLGLQFLLWYDEGEERNRGNFPPRFSGRQFPNYSSELNVNALELEDSALYLCASSLWASGRRETQYFGPGTRLLVL.

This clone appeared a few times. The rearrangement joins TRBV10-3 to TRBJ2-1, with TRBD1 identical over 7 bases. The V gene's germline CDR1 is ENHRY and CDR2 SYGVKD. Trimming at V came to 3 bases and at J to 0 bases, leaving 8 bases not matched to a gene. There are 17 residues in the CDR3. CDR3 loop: CAISDRGGLFSYNEQFF. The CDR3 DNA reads TGTGCCATCAGTGATAGAGGGGGCCTGTTCTCCTACAATGAGCAGTTCTTC.

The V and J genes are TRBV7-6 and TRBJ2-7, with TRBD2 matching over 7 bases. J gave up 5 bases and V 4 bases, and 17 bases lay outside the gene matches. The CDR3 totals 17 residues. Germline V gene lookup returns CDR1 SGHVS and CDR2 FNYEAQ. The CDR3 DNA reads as TGTGCCAGCAGCTCATACGTTGGGAGGGGTAGTTCGGACGAGCAGTACTTC. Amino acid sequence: CASSSYVGRGSSDEQYF.

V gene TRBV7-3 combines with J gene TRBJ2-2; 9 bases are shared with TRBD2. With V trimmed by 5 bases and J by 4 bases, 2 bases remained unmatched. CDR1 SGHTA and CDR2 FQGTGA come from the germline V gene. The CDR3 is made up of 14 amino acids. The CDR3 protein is CASSPTSGTGELFF. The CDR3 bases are TGTGCCAGCAGCCCGACTAGCGGCACCGGGGAGCTGTTTTTT. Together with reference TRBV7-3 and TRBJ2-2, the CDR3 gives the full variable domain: GAGVSQTPSNKVTEKGKYVELRCDPISGHTALYWYRQSLGQGPEFLIYFQGTGAADDSGLPNDRFFAVRPEGSVSTLKIQRTERGDSAVYLCASSPTSGTGELFFGEGSRLTVL.

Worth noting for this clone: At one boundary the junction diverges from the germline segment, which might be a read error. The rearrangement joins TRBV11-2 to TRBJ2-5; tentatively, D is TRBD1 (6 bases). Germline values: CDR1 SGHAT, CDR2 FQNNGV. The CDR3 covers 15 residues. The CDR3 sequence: CASSLSVGAQETQYF. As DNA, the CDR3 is TGTGCAAGCAGCTTGTCTGTGGGGGCTCAAGAGACCCAGTACTTC.

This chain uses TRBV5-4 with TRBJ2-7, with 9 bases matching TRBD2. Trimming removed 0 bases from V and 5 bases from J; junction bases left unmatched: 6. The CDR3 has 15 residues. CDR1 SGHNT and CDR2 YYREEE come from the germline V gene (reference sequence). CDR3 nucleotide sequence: TGTGCCAGCAGCTTGGGAGGGCGGGGGGGCGACGAGCAGTACTTC. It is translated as CASSLGGRGGDEQYF.

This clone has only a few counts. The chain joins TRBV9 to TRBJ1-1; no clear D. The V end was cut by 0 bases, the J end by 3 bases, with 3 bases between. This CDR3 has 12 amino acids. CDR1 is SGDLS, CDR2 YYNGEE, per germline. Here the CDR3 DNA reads TGTGCCAGCAGCGTAGCGGACACTGAAGCTTTCTTT. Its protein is CASSVADTEAFF.

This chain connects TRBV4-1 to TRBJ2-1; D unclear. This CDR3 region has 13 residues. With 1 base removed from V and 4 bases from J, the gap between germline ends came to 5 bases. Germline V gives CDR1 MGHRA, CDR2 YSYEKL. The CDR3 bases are TGCGCCAGCAGCCAAGCTCTGTACAATGAGCAGTTCTTC. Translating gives CASSQALYNEQFF.

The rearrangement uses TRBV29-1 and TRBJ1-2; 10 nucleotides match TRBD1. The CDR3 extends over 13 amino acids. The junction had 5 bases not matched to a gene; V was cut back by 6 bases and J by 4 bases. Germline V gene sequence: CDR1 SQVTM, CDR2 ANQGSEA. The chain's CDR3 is CSVPGQGGYGYTF. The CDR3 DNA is TGCAGCGTCCCCGGACAGGGGGGCTATGGCTACACCTTC.

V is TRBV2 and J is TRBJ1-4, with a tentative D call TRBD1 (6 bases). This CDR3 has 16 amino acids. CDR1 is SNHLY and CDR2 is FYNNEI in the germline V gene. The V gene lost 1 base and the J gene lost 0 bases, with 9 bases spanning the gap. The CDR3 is CASSEGGHPTNEKLFF. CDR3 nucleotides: TGTGCCAGCAGTGAAGGGGGACACCCAACTAATGAAAAACTGTTTTTT.

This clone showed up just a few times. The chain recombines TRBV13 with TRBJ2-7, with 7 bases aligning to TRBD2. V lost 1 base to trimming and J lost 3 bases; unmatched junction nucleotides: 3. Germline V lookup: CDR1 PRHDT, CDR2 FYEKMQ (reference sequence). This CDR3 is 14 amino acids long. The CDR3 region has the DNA TGTGCCAGCAGCTTAGCGGCGGGAGTCTACGAGCAGTACGTC. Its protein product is CASSLAAGVYEQYV.

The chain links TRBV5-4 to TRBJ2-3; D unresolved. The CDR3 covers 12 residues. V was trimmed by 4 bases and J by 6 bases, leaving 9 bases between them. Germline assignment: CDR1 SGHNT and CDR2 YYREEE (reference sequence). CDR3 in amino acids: CASSPGPDTQYF. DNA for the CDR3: TGTGCCAGCAGCCCCGGTCCGGATACGCAGTATTTT.

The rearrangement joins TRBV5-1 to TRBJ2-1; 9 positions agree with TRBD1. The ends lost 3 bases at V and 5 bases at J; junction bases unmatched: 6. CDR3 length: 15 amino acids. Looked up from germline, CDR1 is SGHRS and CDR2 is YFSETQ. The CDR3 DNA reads TGCGCCAGCAGCTCGCGTTGGACAGGGGACAATGAGCAGTTCTTC. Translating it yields CASSSRWTGDNEQFF.

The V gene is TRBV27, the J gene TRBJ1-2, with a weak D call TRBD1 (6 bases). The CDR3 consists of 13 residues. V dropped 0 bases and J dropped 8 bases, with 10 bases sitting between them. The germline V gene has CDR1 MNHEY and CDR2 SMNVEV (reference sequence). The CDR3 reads CASSLSRQGGYTF. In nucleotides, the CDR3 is TGTGCCAGCAGTTTATCGCGGCAGGGGGGCTACACCTTC.

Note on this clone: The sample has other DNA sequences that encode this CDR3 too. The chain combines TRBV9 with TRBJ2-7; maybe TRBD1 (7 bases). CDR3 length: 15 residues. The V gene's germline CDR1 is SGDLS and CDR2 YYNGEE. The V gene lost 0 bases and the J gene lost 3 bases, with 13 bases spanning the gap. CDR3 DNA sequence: TGTGCCAGCAGCGTAGGTTCAGGGGGGAACTACGAGCAGTACTTC. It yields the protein CASSVGSGGNYEQYF.

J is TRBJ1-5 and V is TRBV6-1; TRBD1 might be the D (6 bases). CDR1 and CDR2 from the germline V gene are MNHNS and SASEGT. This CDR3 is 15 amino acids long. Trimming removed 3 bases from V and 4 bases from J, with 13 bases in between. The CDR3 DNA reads TGTGCCAGCAGTGACTACACAGGGTATAATCAGCCCCAGCATTTT. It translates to CASSDYTGYNQPQHF.